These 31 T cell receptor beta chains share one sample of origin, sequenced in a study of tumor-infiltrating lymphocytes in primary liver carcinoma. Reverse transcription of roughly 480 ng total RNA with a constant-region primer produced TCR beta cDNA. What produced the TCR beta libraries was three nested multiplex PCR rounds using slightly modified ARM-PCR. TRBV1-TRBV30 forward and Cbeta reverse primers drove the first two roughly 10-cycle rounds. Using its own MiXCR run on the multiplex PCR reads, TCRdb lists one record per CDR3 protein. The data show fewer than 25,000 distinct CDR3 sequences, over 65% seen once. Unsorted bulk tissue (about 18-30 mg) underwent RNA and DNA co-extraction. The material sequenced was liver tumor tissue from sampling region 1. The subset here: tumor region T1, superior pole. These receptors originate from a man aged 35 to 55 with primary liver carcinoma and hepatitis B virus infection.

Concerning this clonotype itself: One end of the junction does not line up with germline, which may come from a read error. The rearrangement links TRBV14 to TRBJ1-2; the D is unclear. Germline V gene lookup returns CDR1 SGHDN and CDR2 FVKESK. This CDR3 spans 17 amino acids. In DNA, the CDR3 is TGTGCCAGCAACCAACGATATCACTCTCAAGAGCACTATGGCTATACCTTC. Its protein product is CASNQRYHSQEHYGYTF. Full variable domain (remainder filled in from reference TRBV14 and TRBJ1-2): EAGVTQFPSHSVIEKGQTVTLRCDPISGHDNLYWYRRVMGKEIKFLLHFVKESKQDESGMPNNRFLAERTGGTYSTLKVQPAELEDSGVYFCASNQRYHSQEHYGYTFGSGTRLTVV.

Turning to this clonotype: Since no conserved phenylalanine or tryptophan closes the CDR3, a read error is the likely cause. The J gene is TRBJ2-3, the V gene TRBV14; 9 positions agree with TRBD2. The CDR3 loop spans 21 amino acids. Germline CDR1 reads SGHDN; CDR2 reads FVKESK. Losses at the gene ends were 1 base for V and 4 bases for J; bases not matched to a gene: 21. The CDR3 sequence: CASSQVTRGTSRTFFSDTQYL. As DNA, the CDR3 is TGTGCCAGCAGCCAAGTTACCCGGGGGACTAGCCGTACCTTCTTCTCAGATACGCAGTATTTA.

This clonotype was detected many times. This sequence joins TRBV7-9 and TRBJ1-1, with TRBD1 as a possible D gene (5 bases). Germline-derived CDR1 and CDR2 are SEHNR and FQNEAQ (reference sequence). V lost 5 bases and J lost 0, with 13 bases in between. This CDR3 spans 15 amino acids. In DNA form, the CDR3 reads TGTGCCAGCAGCAACGGGGGTTTATTGAACACTGAAGCTTTCTTT. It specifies CASSNGGLLNTEAFF.

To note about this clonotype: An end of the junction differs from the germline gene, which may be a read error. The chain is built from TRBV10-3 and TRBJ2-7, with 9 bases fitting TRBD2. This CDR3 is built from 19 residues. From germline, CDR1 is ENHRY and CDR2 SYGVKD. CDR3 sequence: CAITKQSGLAGGFSYEQYF. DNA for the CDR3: TGTGCCATCACCAAACAATCGGGACTAGCTGGAGGGTTCTCCTACGAACAGTACTTC.

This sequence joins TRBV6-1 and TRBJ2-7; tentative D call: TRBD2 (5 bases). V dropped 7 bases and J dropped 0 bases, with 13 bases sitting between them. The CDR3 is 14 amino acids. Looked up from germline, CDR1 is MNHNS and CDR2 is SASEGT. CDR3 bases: TGTGCCAGCAATTCTCAGCGGAGCTCCTACGAGCAGTACTTC. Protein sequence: CASNSQRSSYEQYF.

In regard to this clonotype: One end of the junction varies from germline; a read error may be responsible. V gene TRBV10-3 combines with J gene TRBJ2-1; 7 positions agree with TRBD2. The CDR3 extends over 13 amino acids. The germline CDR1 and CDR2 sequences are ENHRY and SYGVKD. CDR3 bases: TGCGCCATCGGTAAGCGGGACGACGGGGAGCAGTTCTTC. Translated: CAIGKRDDGEQFF.

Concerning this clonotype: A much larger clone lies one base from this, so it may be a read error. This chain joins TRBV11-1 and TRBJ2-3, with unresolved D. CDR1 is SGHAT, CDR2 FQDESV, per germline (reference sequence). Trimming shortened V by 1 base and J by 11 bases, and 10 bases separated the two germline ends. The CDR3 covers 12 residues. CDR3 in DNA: TGTGCCAGCAGCTTAGGGGCAGATGTGCAGTATTTT. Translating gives CASSLGADVQYF.

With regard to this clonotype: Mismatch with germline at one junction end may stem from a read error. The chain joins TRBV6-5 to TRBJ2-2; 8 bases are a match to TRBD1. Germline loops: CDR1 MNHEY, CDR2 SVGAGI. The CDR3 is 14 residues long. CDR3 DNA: TGTGCCTGCAGGACAGGGAAGGACACCGGGGAGCTGTTTTTT. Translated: CACRTGKDTGELFF.

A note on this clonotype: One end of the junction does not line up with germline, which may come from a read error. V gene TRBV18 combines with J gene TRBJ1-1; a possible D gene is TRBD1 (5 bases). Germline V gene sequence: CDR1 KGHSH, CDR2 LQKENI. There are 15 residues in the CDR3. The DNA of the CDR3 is TGTACCAGCTCACCACTCCCGGACACGAACACTGAAGCTTTCTTT. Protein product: CTSSPLPDTNTEAFF.

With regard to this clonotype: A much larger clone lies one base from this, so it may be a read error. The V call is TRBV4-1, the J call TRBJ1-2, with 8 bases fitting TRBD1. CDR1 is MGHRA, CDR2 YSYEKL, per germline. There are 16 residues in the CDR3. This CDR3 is CASSQDFSRTGLGCTF. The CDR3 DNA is TGCGCCAGCAGCCAAGATTTCTCTAGGACAGGGCTTGGCTGCACCTTC.

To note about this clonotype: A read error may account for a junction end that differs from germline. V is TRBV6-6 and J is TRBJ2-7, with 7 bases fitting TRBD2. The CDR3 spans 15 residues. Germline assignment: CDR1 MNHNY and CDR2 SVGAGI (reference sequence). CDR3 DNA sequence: TGTGCCAGTAGTTCTAGCCGGGAGGTCTCACACGAGCAGTACTTC. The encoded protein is CASSSSREVSHEQYF.

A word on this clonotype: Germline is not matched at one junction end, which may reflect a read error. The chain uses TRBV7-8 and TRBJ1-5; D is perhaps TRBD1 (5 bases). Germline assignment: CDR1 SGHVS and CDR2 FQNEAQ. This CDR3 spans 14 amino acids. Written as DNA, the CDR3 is TGTACCAGCAGCGACAGAAATAGTAATCAGCCCCAGCATTTT. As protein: CTSSDRNSNQPQHF.

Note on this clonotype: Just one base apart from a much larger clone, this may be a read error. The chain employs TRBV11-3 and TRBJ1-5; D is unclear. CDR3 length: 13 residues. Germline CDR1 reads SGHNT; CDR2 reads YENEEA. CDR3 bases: TGTACCAGCAGCGAAGACCCCAATCAGCCCCAGCATTTT. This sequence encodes CTSSEDPNQPQHF.

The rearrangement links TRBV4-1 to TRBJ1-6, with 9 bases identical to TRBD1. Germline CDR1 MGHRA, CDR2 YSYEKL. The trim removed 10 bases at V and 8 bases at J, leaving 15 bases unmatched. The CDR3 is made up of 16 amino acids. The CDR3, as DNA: TGCGCCAACAACCACTACCTACAGGGGGCGGATTCACCCCTCCACTTT. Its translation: CANNHYLQGADSPLHF.

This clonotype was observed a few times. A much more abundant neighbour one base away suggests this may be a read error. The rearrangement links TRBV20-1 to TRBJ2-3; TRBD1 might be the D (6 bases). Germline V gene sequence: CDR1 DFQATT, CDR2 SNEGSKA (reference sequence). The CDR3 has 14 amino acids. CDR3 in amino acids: CGASGRGVTDTQYF. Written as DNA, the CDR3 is TGCGGTGCTAGTGGCAGGGGAGTCACAGATACGCAGTATTTT.

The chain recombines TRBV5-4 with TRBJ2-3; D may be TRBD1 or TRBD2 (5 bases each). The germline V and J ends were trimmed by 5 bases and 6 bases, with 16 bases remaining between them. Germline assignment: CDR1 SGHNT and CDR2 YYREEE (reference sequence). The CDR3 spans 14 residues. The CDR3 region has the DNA TGTGCCAGCAGAACCGGGACCACACTTGATACGCAGTATTTT. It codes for CASRTGTTLDTQYF.

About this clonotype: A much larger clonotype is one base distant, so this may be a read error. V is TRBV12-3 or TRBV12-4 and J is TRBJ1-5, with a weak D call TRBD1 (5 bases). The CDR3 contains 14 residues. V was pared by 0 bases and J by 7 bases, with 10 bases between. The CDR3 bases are TGTGCCAGCAGTTTAGCGACAGCTAAACAGCCCCAGCATTTT. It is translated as CASSLATAKQPQHF.

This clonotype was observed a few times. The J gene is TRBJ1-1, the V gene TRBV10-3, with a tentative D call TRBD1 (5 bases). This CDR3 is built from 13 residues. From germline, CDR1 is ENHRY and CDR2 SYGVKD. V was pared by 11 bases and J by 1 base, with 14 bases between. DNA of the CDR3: TGTGCCGTCAAGGGAGGGGAGAACACTGAAGCTTTCTTT. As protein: CAVKGGENTEAFF.

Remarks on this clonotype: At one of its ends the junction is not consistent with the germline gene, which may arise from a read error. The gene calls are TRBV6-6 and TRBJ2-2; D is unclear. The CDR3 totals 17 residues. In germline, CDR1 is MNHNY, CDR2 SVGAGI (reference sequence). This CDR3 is CASTPRGWVTEKRELFF. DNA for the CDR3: TGTGCTAGCACCCCAAGAGGCTGGGTCACGGAGAAGAGGGAGCTGTTTTTT.

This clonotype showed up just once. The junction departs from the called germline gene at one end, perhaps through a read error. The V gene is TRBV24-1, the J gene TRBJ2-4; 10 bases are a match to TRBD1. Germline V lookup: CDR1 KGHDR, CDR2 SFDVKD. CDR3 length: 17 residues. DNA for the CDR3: TGTACCACCAGTGATCAGAGACAGGGGGCTACCAAAAACATTCAGTACTTC. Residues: CTTSDQRQGATKNIQYF.

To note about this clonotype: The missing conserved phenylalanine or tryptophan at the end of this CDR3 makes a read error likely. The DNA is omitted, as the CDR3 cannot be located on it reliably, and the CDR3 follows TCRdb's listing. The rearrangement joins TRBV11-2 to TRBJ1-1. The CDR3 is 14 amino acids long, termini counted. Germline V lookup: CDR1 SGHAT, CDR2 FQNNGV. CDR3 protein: CASSLTVFDTEALS.

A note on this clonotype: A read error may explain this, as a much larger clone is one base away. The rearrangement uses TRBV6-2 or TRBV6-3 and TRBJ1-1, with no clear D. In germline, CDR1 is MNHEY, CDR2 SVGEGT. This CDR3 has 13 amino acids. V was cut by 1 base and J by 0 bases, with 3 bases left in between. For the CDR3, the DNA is TGTGCCAGCAGTTACTTGATGAACACTGAAGCTTTCTTT. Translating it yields CASSYLMNTEAFF.

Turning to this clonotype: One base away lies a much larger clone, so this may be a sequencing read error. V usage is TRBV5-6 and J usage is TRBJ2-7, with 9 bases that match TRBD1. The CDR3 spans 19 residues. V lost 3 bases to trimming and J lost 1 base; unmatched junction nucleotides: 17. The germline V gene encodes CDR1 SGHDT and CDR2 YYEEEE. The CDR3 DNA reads TGTGCCAGCAGCTACCGGACAGGGGCATACCAACGCCCATCCTACGAGCAGTACTTC. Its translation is CASSYRTGAYQRPSYEQYF.

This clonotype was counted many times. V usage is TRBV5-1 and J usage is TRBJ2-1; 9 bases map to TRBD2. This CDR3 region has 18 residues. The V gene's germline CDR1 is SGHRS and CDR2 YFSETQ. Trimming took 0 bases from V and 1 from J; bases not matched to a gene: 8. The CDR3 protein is CASSLDGSGSTSYNEQFF. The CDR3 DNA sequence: TGCGCCAGCAGCTTGGACGGTAGCGGGAGTACGTCCTACAATGAGCAGTTCTTC.

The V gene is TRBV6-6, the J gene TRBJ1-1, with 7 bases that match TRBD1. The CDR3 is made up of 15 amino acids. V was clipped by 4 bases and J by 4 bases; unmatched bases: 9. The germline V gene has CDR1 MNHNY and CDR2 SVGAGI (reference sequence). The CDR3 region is CASSSSYYRGTEAFF. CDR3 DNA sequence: TGTGCCAGCAGTTCCTCTTACTACAGGGGCACTGAAGCTTTCTTT.

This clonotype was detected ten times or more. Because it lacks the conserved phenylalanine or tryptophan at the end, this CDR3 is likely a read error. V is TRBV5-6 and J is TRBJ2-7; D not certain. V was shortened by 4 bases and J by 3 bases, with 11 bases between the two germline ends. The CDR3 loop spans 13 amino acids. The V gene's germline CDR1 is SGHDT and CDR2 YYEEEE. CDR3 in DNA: TGTGCCAGCAGCCAAGAAGGGAACTACGAGCAGTACCTC. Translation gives CASSQEGNYEQYL.

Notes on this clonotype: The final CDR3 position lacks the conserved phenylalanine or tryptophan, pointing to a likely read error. CDR3 bases: TGCAGCGTCGCCACGCTTCGGCCCTGGTCCCGTCAAGAACAGTTCGTA. Its translation: CSVATLRPWSRQEQFV. This rearrangement joins TRBV29-1 to TRBJ2-1; D unclear. This CDR3 spans 16 amino acids. Germline CDR1 SQVTM, CDR2 ANQGSEA. V lost 6 bases, J lost 13 bases, and 31 bases lay in between.

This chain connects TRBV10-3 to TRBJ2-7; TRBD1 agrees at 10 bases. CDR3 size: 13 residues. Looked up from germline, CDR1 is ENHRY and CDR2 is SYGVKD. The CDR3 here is CTVRDRGTDEQYF. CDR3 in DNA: TGTACCGTCAGGGACAGGGGTACGGACGAGCAGTACTTC.

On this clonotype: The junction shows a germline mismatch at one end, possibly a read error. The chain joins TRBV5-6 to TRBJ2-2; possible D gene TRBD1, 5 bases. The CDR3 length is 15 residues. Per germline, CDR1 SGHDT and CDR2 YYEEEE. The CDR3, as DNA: TGTGCCAGCAGCCCAGGGTTCGCGAACACCAGGGAGCTGTTTTTT. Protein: CASSPGFANTRELFF.

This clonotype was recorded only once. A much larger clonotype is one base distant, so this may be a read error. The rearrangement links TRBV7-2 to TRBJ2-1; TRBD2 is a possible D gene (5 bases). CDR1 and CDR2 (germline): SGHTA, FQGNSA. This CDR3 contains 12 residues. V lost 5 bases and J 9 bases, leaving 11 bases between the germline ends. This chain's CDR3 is CASSLTGTEQFF. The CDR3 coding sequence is TGTGCCAGCAGCCTAACGGGAACTGAGCAGTTCTTC.

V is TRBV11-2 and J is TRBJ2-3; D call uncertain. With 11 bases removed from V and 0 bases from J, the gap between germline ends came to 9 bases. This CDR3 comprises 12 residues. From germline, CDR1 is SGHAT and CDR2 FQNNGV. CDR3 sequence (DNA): TGTGCCTGTAACGCCAGCACAGATACGCAGTATTTT. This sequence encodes CACNASTDTQYF.